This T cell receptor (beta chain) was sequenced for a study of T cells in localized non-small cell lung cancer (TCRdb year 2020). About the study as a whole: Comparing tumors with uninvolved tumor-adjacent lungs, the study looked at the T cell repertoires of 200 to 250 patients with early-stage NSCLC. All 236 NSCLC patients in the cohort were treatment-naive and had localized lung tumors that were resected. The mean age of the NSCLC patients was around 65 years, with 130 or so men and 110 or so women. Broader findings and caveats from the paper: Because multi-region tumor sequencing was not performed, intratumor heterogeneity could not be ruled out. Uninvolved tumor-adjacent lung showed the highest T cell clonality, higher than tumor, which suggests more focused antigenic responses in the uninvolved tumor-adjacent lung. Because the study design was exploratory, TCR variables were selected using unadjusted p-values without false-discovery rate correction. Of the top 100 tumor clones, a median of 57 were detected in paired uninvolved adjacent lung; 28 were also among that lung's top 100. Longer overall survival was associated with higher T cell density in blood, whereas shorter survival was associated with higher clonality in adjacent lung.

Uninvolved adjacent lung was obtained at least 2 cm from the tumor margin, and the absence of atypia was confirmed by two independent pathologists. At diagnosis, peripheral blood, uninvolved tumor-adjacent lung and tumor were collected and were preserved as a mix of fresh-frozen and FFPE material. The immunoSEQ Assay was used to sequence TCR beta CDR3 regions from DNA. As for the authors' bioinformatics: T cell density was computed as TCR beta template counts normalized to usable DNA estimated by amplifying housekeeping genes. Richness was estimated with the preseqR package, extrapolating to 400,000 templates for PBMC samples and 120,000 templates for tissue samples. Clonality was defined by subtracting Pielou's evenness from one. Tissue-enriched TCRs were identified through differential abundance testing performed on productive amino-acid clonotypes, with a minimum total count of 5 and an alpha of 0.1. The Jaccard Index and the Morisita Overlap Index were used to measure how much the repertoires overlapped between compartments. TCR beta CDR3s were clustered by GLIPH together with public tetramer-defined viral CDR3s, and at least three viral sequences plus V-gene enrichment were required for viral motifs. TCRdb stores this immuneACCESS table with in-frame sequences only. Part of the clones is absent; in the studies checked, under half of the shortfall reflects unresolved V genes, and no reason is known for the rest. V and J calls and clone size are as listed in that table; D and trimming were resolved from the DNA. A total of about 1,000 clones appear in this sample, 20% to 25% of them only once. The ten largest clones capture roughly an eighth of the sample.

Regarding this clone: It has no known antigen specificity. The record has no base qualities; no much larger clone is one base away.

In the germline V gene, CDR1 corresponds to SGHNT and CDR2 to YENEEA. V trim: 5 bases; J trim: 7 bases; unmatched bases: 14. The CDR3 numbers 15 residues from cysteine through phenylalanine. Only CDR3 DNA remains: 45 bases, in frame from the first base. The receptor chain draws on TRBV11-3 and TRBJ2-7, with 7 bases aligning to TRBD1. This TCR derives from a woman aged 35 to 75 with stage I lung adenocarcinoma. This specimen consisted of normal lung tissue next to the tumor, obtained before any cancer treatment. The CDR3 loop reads CASSPELRGSGEQYF. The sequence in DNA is TGTGCCAGCAGCCCAGAACTCAGGGGGTCGGGGGAGCAGTACTTC. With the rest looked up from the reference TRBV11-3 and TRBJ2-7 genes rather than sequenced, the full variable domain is EAGVVQSPRYKIIEKKQPVAFWCNPISGHNTLYWYLQNLGQGPELLIRYENEEAVDDSQLPKDRFSAERLKGVDSTLKIQPAELGDSAVYLCASSPELRGSGEQYFGPGTRLTVT.